A single sample is the source of the 10 T cell receptor beta chains below, sequenced in a study of patients and donors after allogeneic stem cell transplantation. Using its own MiXCR run on the RT-PCR reads, TCRdb lists one record per CDR3 protein. Of about 960,000 distinct CDR3 sequences in the sample, roughly 18% were seen once. Sequenced sample: blood, either unsorted or a sorted T cell fraction (not recorded which). These TCRs come from a human donor who was either an allogeneic HSCT recipient or a stem cell or donor lymphocyte infusion donor (not recorded which). It is not recorded whose cells these are; they may come from a transplant donor.

The chain has TRBV12-3 or TRBV12-4 and TRBJ2-3; TRBD2 matches 9 bases. V was clipped by 8 bases and J by 1 base; unmatched bases: 7. The CDR3 has 15 amino acids. The CDR3 DNA reads as TGTGCCAGCGGGATGATAGCGGGAGGCACAGATACGCAGTATTTT. Translated: CASGMIAGGTDTQYF.

This clonotype has a handful of counts. The chain links TRBV5-1 to TRBJ2-5, with TRBD2 matching over 7 bases. The CDR3 extends over 14 amino acids. The V gene end was trimmed by 3 bases and the J gene end by 4 bases; junction bases not matched to a gene: 6. Germline CDR1 reads SGHRS; CDR2 reads YFSETQ. The CDR3 nucleotides are TGCGCCAGCAGCTCGGGGGGAGTGGGAGAGACCCAGTACTTC. Translating gives CASSSGGVGETQYF.

This clonotype occurred many times. J is TRBJ2-1 and V is TRBV29-1, with 7 bases aligning to TRBD2. CDR1 and CDR2 (germline): SQVTM, ANQGSEA. The CDR3 is made up of 13 amino acids. V lost 6 bases, J lost 4 bases, and 6 bases stayed unmatched. The DNA for the CDR3 is TGCAGCGTCCGGGGGAGGGGATACAATGAGCAGTTCTTC. This gives the protein CSVRGRGYNEQFF.

This clonotype was counted a single time. The chain links TRBV20-1 to TRBJ2-5; TRBD2 matches at 8 bases. V shed 7 bases, J shed 5 bases, and the junction held 9 bases outside the gene matches. CDR3 length: 13 amino acids. CDR1 and CDR2 from the germline V gene are DFQATT and SNEGSKA (reference sequence). The CDR3 loop reads CSVDGRADETQYF. In DNA, the CDR3 is TGCAGTGTGGACGGGAGGGCCGACGAGACCCAGTACTTC.

This clonotype was detected a few times. CDR3 DNA: TGTGCCAGCAGTTTAGACCCGGGACGTGGCTACACCTTC. This gives the protein CASSLDPGRGYTF. The chain uses TRBV12-3 or TRBV12-4 and TRBJ1-2; D might be TRBD1 (5 bases). The CDR3 contains 13 residues. Deletions cut 1 base from V and 7 bases from J, with 10 bases between.

This clonotype came up a few times. The rearrangement links TRBV9 to TRBJ2-1, with 13 bases lining up with TRBD2. Germline loops: CDR1 SGDLS, CDR2 YYNGEE. The CDR3 length is 19 residues. Trimming cost V 3 bases and J 0 bases; bases outside gene matches: 9. CDR3 sequence: CASSGGGGLAGASYNEQFF. For the CDR3, the DNA is TGTGCCAGCAGCGGAGGGGGCGGACTAGCGGGGGCCTCCTACAATGAGCAGTTCTTC.

In this sample, this clonotype turned up many times. CDR3 in amino acids: CSARLTSRYEQYF. The CDR3 DNA reads as TGCAGTGCTCGACTGACTAGTCGGTACGAGCAGTACTTC. The chain employs TRBV20-1 and TRBJ2-7; weak D call: TRBD2 (6 bases). V was clipped by 5 bases and J by 4 bases, with 15 bases between them. Germline V gene lookup returns CDR1 DFQATT and CDR2 SNEGSKA (reference sequence). This CDR3 has 13 residues.

The V gene is TRBV15, the J gene TRBJ1-2; weak D call: TRBD1 (5 bases). The CDR3 consists of 15 residues. Germline CDR1 and CDR2: LNHNV and YYDKDF (reference sequence). V lost 5 bases to trimming and J lost 8 bases, with 21 bases between them. CDR3 loop: CATSGAPGLSNGYTF. CDR3 nucleotide sequence: TGTGCCACCAGCGGAGCGCCGGGACTCTCGAACGGCTACACCTTC.

Many counts were recorded for this clonotype. The J gene is TRBJ1-5, the V gene TRBV5-1; no firm D call. CDR3 length: 13 residues. The V end was cut by 0 bases, the J end by 6 bases, with 7 bases between. The germline gives CDR1 SGHRS, CDR2 YFSETQ. DNA of the CDR3: TGCGCCAGCAGCTTGGAGGGAAGTCAGCCCCAGCATTTT. Its protein is CASSLEGSQPQHF. Using reference TRBV5-1 and TRBJ1-5 for the parts outside the CDR3, the full variable domain is KAGVTQTPRYLIKTRGQQVTLSCSPISGHRSVSWYQQTPGQGLQFLFEYFSETQRNKGNFPGRFSGRQFSNSRSEMNVSTLELGDSALYLCASSLEGSQPQHFGDGTRLSIL.

The V gene is TRBV21-1, the J gene TRBJ1-1. TRBV21-1 constitutes a pseudogene. The CDR3 is made up of 11 amino acids. The CDR3 reads CASRRDSEAFF. The CDR3 DNA sequence: TGTGCCAGCAGAAGGGACAGTGAAGCTTTCTTT.